These 13 T cell receptor beta chains originate from one sample sequenced in a study of T cell repertoires in cytomegalovirus infection. A single record per CDR3 protein comes from TCRdb applying MiXCR to the reads. The table lists just over 150,000 distinct CDR3 sequences, less than 25% of them singletons, with over 9.5% in the top ten. Sequenced sample: PBMCs. These receptors came from a human donor in good health (CMV status not recorded). Some clones in this sample may be carry-over from other donors' samples.

In this sample, this clonotype turned up a few times. The CDR3 nucleotides read TGTGCCAGCAGTTACAACCTAGCGTCCTACGAGCAGTACTTC. Translation: CASSYNLASYEQYF. This chain connects TRBV6-5 to TRBJ2-7; possible D gene TRBD2, 6 bases. From germline, CDR1 is MNHEY and CDR2 SVGAGI. V was trimmed by 2 bases and J by 1 base, leaving 9 bases between them. This CDR3 region has 14 residues.

This clonotype has at least ten counts. As DNA, the CDR3 is TGTGCCAGTAGTATAGCCAAAAACACCGGGGAGCTGTTTTTT. This sequence encodes CASSIAKNTGELFF. V usage is TRBV19 and J usage is TRBJ2-2; D ambiguous. V dropped 1 base and J dropped 2 bases, with 5 bases sitting between them. The CDR3 is 14 amino acids. Germline lookup yields CDR1 LNHDA and CDR2 SQIVND (reference sequence).

This clonotype was seen a handful of times. This sequence joins TRBV28 and TRBJ2-1; possibly TRBD1 for D (5 bases). Between the trimmed V and J ends, which lost 8 bases and 7 bases, there was a span of 15 bases. CDR3 length equals 13 residues. Looked up from germline, CDR1 is MDHEN and CDR2 is SYDVKM. CDR3 in DNA: TGTGCCAGCGAGTTTAGGCGACAGAATGAGCAGTTCTTC. This translates into CASEFRRQNEQFF.

This clonotype was picked up a small number of times. The chain couples TRBV19 to TRBJ1-5; 7 bases line up with TRBD1. The CDR3 is made up of 14 amino acids. CDR1 LNHDA and CDR2 SQIVND come from the germline V gene (reference sequence). V trimming: 3 bases; J trimming: 6 bases; junction bases outside the gene matches: 5. In DNA, the CDR3 is TGTGCCAGTAGTATGAAGGACAGGCCTCAGCCCCAGCATTTT. It is translated as CASSMKDRPQPQHF.

There are a few counts of this clonotype. CDR3 sequence reads: CASSIARDQPQHF. The DNA for the CDR3 is TGTGCCAGTAGTATAGCAAGGGATCAGCCCCAGCATTTT. J is TRBJ1-5 and V is TRBV19, with D unresolved. Germline V gives CDR1 LNHDA, CDR2 SQIVND (reference sequence). There are 13 residues in the CDR3. Between the trimmed V and J ends, which lost 1 base and 5 bases, there was a span of 6 bases.

This clonotype was recorded many times. This sequence joins TRBV7-2 and TRBJ2-6; 8 positions agree with TRBD1. CDR3 length: 16 amino acids. Germline V CDR1 and CDR2: SGHTA, FQGNSA. Losses at the gene ends were 4 bases for V and 2 bases for J; bases not matched to a gene: 4. CDR3 loop: CASSSDRATGANVLTF. CDR3 nucleotides: TGTGCCAGCAGCTCGGACAGGGCAACTGGGGCCAACGTCCTGACTTTC.

As regards this clonotype: This may stem from a read error, because a much larger clone lies one nucleotide away. CDR3 loop: CTSSLSFRTLHTGELFF. The CDR3 nucleotides are TGTACCAGCAGTTTAAGTTTCCGGACACTTCACACCGGGGAGCTGTTTTTT. The chain uses TRBV28 and TRBJ2-2; TRBD1 might be the D (5 bases). Germline CDR1 reads MDHEN; CDR2 reads SYDVKM. The CDR3 runs 17 residues.

The chain recombines TRBV29-1 with TRBJ2-6; D possibly corresponds to TRBD1 (6 bases). The CDR3 is made up of 17 amino acids. V was shortened by 0 bases and J by 0 bases, with 12 bases between the two germline ends. Looked up from germline, CDR1 is SQVTM and CDR2 is ANQGSEA. CDR3 region: CSVEERDIDSGANVLTF. CDR3 coding DNA: TGCAGCGTTGAAGAAAGGGACATTGACTCTGGGGCCAACGTCCTGACTTTC. Complete variable domain (other parts from reference TRBV29-1 and TRBJ2-6): SAVISQKPSRDICQRGTSLTIQCQVDSQVTMMFWYRQQPGQSLTLIATANQGSEATYESGFVIDKFPISRPNLTFSTLTVSNMSPEDSSIYLCSVEERDIDSGANVLTFGAGSRLTVL.

J is TRBJ1-1 and V is TRBV7-9; D gene ambiguous. Germline CDR1 SEHNR, CDR2 FQNEAQ (reference sequence). V was trimmed by 1 base and J by 4 bases, leaving 7 bases between them. The CDR3 extends over 13 amino acids. The CDR3 here is CASSLGAGTEAFF. The CDR3 DNA is TGTGCCAGCAGCTTAGGGGCGGGCACTGAAGCTTTCTTT.

A remark on this clonotype: A read error may explain this, as a much larger clone is one base away. The V gene is TRBV7-6, the J gene TRBJ2-3; 12 bases match TRBD2. Germline CDR1 and CDR2: SGHVS and FNYEAQ. V lost 5 bases to trimming and J lost 7 bases; unmatched junction nucleotides: 10. The CDR3 length is 16 residues. The CDR3 nucleotides are TGTGCCAGCAGCGCGTCGGTACTAGCGGGGGGAAATACGCAGTATTTT. The encoded protein is CASSASVLAGGNTQYF.

This clonotype was counted ten times or more. V and J are TRBV7-2 and TRBJ2-2; 7 bases fit TRBD1. Germline lookup yields CDR1 SGHTA and CDR2 FQGNSA. The CDR3 loop spans 16 amino acids. V shed 1 base, J shed 1 base, and the junction held 3 bases outside the gene matches. As DNA, the CDR3 is TGTGCCAGCAGCTTAGTTTACAGGGGGAACACCGGGGAGCTGTTTTTT. Amino acid sequence: CASSLVYRGNTGELFF. The full variable domain, its missing parts supplied by reference TRBV7-2 and TRBJ2-2, is GAGVSQSPSNKVTEKGKDVELRCDPISGHTALYWYRQSLGQGLEFLIYFQGNSAPDKSGLPSDRFSAERTGGSVSTLTIQRTQQEDSAVYLCASSLVYRGNTGELFFGEGSRLTVL.

The CDR3 coding sequence is TGTGCCAGCCGGTATTTGTTAGGCCATGAGCAGTTCTTC. This translates into CASRYLLGHEQFF. The rearrangement uses TRBV3-1 and TRBJ2-1; D unclear. V gave up 8 bases and J gave up 8 bases, with 16 bases separating them. The CDR3 is 13 residues long. CDR1 and CDR2 from the germline V gene are LGHDT and YNNKEL (reference sequence).

The rearrangement uses TRBV7-9 and TRBJ1-4; D may be TRBD1 (5 bases). Trimming removed 5 bases from V and 3 bases from J, with 13 bases in between. This CDR3 is 15 amino acids long. The germline CDR1 and CDR2 sequences are SEHNR and FQNEAQ (reference sequence). CDR3 nucleotide sequence: TGTGCCAGCAGCCTCTCGGGACCGCCTAATGAAAAACTGTTTTTT. Its translation is CASSLSGPPNEKLFF.